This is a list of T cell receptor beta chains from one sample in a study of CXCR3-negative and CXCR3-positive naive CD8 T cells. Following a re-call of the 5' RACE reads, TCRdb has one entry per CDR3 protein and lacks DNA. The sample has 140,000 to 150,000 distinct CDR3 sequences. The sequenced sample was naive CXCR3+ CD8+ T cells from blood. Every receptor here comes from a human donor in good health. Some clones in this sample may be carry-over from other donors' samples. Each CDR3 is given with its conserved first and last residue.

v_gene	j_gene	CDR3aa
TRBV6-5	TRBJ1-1	CASSYSQNRNTEAFF
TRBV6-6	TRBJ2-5	CASSYEGQEETQYF
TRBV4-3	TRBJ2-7	CASSHGTGGEQYF
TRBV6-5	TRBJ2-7	CASSYSILAGGQWYEQYF
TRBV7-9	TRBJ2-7	CASSFTTSPVSEQYF
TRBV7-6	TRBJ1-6	CASSRTRGLGNSPLHF
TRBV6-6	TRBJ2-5	CASGTPPAQYF
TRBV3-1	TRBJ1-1	CSSSQEGDTEAFF
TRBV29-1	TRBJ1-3	CSVSLPDSGNTIYF
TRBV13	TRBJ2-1	CASSSGLMRGGYNEQFF
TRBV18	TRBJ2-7	CASSRQGAVDEQYF
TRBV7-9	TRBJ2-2	CASSSPLRGHTNTGELFF
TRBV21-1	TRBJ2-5	CASPKADGSRETQYF
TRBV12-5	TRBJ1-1	CASGLEDDISEAFF
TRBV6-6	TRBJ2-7	CASIGQGSYEQYF
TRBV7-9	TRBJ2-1	CASSAQGLLNEQFF
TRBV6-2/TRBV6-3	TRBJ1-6	CASSYSQGMAPLHF
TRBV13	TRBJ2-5	CASSSLAGGQGETQYF
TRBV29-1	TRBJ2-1	CSVTPGQGNEQFF
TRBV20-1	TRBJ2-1	CSAILAGGTYNEQFF
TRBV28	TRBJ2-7	CASSRHPGQSYEQYF
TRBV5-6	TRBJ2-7	CASSRTGVGYEQYF
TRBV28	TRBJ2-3	CASSQIDRDREGDTQYF
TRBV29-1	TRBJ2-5	CSAAGGRSNGETQYF
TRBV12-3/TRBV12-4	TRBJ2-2	CASSRTRTTGELFF
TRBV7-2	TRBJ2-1	CASSLRTGPNEQFF
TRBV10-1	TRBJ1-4	CASSPGQGNEKLFF
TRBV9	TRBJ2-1	CASSVAAYNEQFF
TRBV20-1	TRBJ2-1	CSARVGGGNEQFF
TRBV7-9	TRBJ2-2	CASSPTGTGHFTGELFF
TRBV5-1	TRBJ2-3	CASRDWTSTDTQYF
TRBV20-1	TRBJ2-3	CSALIGSTDTQYF
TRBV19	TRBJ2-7	CASSSGYEQYF
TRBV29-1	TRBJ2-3	CSVPGEGTDTQYF
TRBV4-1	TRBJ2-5	CASSRGRVEETQYF
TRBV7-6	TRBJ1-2	CASSLDGAGPPIYGYTF
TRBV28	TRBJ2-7	CASSLYSMRSSYEQYF
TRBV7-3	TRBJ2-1	CASSSSTSVQQFF
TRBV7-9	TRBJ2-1	CASRNGQGRYEQFF
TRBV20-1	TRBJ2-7	CSARPLVDSYEQYF
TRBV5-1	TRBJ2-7	CASSSWTSGYEQYF
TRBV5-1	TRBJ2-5	CASSEYRDQETQYF